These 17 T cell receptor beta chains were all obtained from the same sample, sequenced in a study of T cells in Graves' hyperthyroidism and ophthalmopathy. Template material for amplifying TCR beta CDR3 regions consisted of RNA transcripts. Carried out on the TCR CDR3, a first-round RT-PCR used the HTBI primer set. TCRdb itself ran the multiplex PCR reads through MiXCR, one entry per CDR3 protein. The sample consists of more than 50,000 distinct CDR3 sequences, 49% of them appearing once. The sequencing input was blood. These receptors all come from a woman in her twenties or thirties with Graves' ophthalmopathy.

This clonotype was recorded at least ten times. CDR3 DNA: TGCGCCAGCAGCGAGGGACAGGGGTCTGAAAAACTGTTTTTT. As protein: CASSEGQGSEKLFF. The chain has TRBV5-1 and TRBJ1-4; 10 nucleotides agree with TRBD1. This CDR3 comprises 14 residues. Unmatched junction bases numbered 4, after V lost 4 bases and J lost 7 bases. Germline values: CDR1 SGHRS, CDR2 YFSETQ.

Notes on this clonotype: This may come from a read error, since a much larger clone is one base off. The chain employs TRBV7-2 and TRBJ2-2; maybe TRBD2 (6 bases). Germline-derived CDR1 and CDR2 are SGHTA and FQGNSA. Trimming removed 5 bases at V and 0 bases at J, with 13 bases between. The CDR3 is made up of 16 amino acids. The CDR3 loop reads CASSRRGTSNTGELFF. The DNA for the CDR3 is TGTGCCAGCAGCCGCCGGGGGACTTCGAACACCGGGGAGCTGTTTTTT.

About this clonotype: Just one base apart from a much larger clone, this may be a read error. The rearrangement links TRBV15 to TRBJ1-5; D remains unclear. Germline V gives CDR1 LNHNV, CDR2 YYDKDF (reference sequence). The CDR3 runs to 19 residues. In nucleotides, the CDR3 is TGCGCCAGCAGTCCCCGCCAACTCAGGCAAGATCGTAGCAATCAGCTCCAGCATTTT. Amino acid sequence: CASSPRQLRQDRSNQLQHF.

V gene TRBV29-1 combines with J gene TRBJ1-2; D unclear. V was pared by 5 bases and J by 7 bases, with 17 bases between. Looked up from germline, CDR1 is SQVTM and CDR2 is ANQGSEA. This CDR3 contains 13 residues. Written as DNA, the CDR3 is TGCAGCGTTAGTGAACACCAGAAGGGTGGCTACACCTTC. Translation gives CSVSEHQKGGYTF.

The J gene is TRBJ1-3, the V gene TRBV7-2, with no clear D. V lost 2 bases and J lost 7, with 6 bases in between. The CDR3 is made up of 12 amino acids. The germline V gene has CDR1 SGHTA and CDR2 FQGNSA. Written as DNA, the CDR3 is TGTGCCAGCAGCTTATTGGGGAACACCATATATTTT. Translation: CASSLLGNTIYF.

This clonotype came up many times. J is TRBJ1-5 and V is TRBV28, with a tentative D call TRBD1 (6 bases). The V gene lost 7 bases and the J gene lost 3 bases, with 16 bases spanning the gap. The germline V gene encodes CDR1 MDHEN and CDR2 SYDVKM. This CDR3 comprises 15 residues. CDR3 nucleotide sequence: TGTGCCAGCATAAGATTCCGACAGGTCAATCAGCCCCAGCATTTT. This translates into CASIRFRQVNQPQHF.

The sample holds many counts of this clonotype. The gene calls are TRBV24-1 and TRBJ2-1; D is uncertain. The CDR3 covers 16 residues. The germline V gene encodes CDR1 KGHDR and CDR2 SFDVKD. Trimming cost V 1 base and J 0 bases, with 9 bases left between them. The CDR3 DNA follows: TGTGCCACCAGTGATTTTGGTGGGGTCTCCTACAATGAGCAGTTCTTC. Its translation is CATSDFGGVSYNEQFF.

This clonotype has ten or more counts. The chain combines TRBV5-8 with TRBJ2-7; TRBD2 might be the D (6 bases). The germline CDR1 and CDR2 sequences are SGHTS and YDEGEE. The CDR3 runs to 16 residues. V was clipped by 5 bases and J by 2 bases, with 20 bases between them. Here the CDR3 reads CASREGLGWGPYEQYF. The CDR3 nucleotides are TGTGCCAGCAGGGAGGGCCTCGGGTGGGGACCCTACGAGCAGTACTTC.

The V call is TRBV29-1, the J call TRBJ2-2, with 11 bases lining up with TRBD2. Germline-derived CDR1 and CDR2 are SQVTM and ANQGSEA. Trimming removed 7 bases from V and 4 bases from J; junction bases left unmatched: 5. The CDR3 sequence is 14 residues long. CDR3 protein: CSAMTSGVTGELFF. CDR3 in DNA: TGCAGCGCCATGACTAGCGGGGTCACCGGGGAGCTGTTTTTT.

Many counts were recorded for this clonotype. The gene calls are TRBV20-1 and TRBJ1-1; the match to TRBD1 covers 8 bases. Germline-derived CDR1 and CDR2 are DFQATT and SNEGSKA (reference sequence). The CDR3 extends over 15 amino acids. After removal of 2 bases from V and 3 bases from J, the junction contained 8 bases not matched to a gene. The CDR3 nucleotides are TGCAGTGCTAGAATACAGGGGGTTGTTCACACTGAAGCTTTCTTT. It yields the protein CSARIQGVVHTEAFF.

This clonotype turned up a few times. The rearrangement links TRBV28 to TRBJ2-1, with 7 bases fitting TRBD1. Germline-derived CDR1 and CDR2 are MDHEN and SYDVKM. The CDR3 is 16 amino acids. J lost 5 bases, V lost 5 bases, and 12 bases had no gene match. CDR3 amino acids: CASSPPTGTADNEQFF. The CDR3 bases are TGTGCCAGCAGTCCCCCGACAGGGACGGCTGACAATGAGCAGTTCTTC.

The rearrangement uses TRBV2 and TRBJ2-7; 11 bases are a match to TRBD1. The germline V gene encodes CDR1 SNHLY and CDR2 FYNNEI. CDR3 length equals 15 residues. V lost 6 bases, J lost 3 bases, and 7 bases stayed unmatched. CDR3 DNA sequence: TGTGCCAGCAGACCGGGACAGGGGGGGAGCTACGAGCAGTACTTC. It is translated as CASRPGQGGSYEQYF.

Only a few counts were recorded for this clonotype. CDR3 residues: CASSLGLAGSSDEQFF. In nucleotides, the CDR3 is TGTGCCAGCAGCCTCGGACTAGCGGGATCTTCGGATGAGCAGTTCTTC. V gene TRBV7-8 combines with J gene TRBJ2-1; 12 bases fit TRBD2. Germline loops: CDR1 SGHVS, CDR2 FQNEAQ. V gave up 5 bases and J gave up 8 bases; unmatched junction bases: 10. The CDR3 covers 16 residues. Full variable domain (rest looked up from reference TRBV7-8 and TRBJ2-1): GAGVSQSPRYKVAKRGQDVALRCDPISGHVSLFWYQQALGQGPEFLTYFQNEAQLDKSGLPSDRFFAERPEGSVSTLKIQRTQQEDSAVYLCASSLGLAGSSDEQFFGPGTRLTVL.

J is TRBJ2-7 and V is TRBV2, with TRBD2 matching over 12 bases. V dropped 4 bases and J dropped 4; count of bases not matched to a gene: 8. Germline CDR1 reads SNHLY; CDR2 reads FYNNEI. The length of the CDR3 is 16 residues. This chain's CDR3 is CASSARSGTSGYEQYF. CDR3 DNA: TGTGCCAGCAGTGCTAGAAGCGGGACTAGCGGGTACGAGCAGTACTTC. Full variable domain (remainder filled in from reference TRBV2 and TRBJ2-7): EPEVTQTPSHQVTQMGQEVILRCVPISNHLYFYWYRQILGQKVEFLVSFYNNEISEKSEIFDDQFSVERPDGSNFTLKIRSTKLEDSAMYFCASSARSGTSGYEQYFGPGTRLTVT.

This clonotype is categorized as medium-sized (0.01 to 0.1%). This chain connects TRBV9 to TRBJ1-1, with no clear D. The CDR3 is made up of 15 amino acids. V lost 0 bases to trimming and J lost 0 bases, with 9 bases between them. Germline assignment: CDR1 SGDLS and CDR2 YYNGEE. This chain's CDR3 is CASSVEAFMNTEAFF. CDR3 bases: TGTGCCAGCAGCGTAGAAGCTTTCATGAACACTGAAGCTTTCTTT.

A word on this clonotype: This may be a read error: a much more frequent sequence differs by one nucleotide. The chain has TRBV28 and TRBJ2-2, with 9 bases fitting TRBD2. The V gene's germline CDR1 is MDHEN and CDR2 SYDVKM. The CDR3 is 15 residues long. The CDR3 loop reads CASTLFSGRTGVLFF. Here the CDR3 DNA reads TGTGCCAGCACCCTGTTTAGCGGGAGAACCGGGGTGCTGTTTTTT. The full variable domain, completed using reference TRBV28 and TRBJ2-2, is DVKVTQSSRYLVKRTGEKVFLECVQDMDHENMFWYRQDPGLGLRLIYFSYDVKMKEKGDIPEGYSVSREKKERFSLILESASTNQTSMYLCASTLFSGRTGVLFFGEGSRLTVL.

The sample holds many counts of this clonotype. CDR3 DNA sequence: TGTGCCAGTCTCCTTGGGACTAGCGGGAGGAGCCTCTCCTACGAGCAGTACTTC. It specifies CASLLGTSGRSLSYEQYF. J is TRBJ2-7 and V is TRBV11-2, with 15 bases that match TRBD2. With 9 bases clipped from V and 0 bases from J, the junction kept 12 bases outside the gene matches. Germline V gene lookup returns CDR1 SGHAT and CDR2 FQNNGV. There are 18 residues in the CDR3.